The rows below give T cell receptor beta chains drawn from one sample of a study of T cell repertoires in cytomegalovirus infection. No antigen has been assigned to these receptors. TCRdb ran MiXCR on the reads and lists one entry per CDR3 protein. Here the sample spans some 800,000 distinct CDR3 sequences, approximately 32% being singletons. The specimen comprised cultured CD8+ T cells from PBMCs, sampled from culture after CMV antigen stimulation. The source is a human donor in good health (CMV status not recorded). Some clones in this sample may be carry-over from other donors' samples. CDR3s include the opening cysteine and the closing phenylalanine or tryptophan. D genes are given only for firm matches. Size tells how often a clone was seen (once, few, many) or the class of an expanded clone, and some rows leave it out.

D: NA
V: TRBV9
J: TRBJ1-6
size: NA
CDR3: CASSVEAGPLHF
DNA: TGTGCCAGCAGCGTAGAGGCGGGACCCCTCCACTTT

D: NA
V: TRBV5-6
J: TRBJ1-4
size: NA
CDR3: CVSSTGRTRREKLFF
DNA: TGTGTCAGCAGCACAGGACGTACCCGCAGGGAAAAACTGTTTTTT

D: NA
V: TRBV7-2
J: TRBJ1-1
size: many
CDR3: CASSLVRAGPNTEAFF
DNA: TGTGCCAGCAGCTTAGTTCGGGCAGGGCCGAACACTGAAGCTTTCTTT

D: TRBD1
V: TRBV2
J: TRBJ2-7
size: once
CDR3: CASRRGQGIDEQYF
DNA: TGTGCCAGCAGGCGGGGACAGGGGATCGACGAGCAGTACTTC

D: TRBD1
V: TRBV15
J: TRBJ2-1
size: NA
CDR3: CATSGSGGFEQFF
DNA: TGTGCCACCAGCGGGTCAGGGGGCTTTGAGCAGTTCTTC

D: NA
V: TRBV7-6
J: TRBJ1-2
size: many
CDR3: CASSFSSLPTTNYGYTF
DNA: TGTGCCAGCAGCTTTTCCTCCCTTCCTACAACGAACTATGGCTACACCTTC

D: NA
V: TRBV9
J: TRBJ2-6
size: few
CDR3: CASSSSPGAVRANVLTF
DNA: TGTGCCAGCAGCTCCAGCCCGGGGGCGGTCAGGGCCAACGTCCTGACTTTC

D: NA
V: TRBV15
J: TRBJ2-3
size: NA
CDR3: CATSRIGGSTDTQYF
DNA: TGTGCCACCAGCAGAATTGGCGGAAGCACAGATACGCAGTATTTT

D: NA
V: TRBV6-8
J: TRBJ2-1
size: few
CDR3: CASSYSRGIHNEQFF
DNA: TGTGCCAGCAGTTACTCGAGGGGAATTCACAATGAGCAGTTCTTC

D: NA
V: TRBV6-4
J: TRBJ2-5
size: NA
CDR3: CASSDSKQGTQYF
DNA: TGTGCCAGCAGTGACTCGAAGCAGGGGACCCAGTACTTC

D: NA
V: TRBV12-3/TRBV12-4
J: TRBJ1-1
size: many
CDR3: CASSLFGRTEAFF
DNA: TGTGCCAGCAGTTTATTTGGGAGAACTGAAGCTTTCTTT

D: TRBD1
V: TRBV7-6
J: TRBJ2-1
size: many
CDR3: CASSLEGARVNEQFF
DNA: TGTGCCAGCAGCTTAGAGGGGGCGCGGGTCAATGAGCAGTTCTTC

D: NA
V: TRBV12-3/TRBV12-4
J: TRBJ2-2
size: NA
CDR3: CASCPVTGSGTGELFF
DNA: TGTGCCAGCTGCCCGGTGACGGGATCGGGAACCGGGGAGCTGTTTTTT

D: NA
V: TRBV4-1
J: TRBJ2-2
size: NA
CDR3: CASSQDLRRGRGGGELFF
DNA: TGCGCCAGCAGCCAAGATCTAAGGAGGGGAAGGGGCGGCGGGGAGCTGTTTTTT

D: NA
V: TRBV6-5
J: TRBJ2-2
size: few
CDR3: CASSGDRGELFF
DNA: TGTGCCAGCAGTGGGGACCGCGGGGAGCTGTTTTTT

D: NA
V: TRBV12-3/TRBV12-4
J: TRBJ2-3
size: many
CDR3: CASSFQGSTDTQYF
DNA: TGTGCCAGCAGTTTTCAGGGGAGCACAGATACGCAGTATTTT

D: TRBD2
V: TRBV11-3
J: TRBJ2-1
size: few
CDR3: CASSSPGRSSYNEQFF
DNA: TGTGCCAGCAGCTCCCCCGGGAGGAGCTCCTACAATGAGCAGTTCTTC

D: NA
V: TRBV7-9
J: TRBJ2-6
size: NA
CDR3: CANSRLGGRLASGANVLTF
DNA: TGTGCCAACAGCCGCCTTGGGGGGCGGTTAGCGTCTGGGGCCAACGTCCTGACTTTC

D: TRBD1
V: TRBV6-5
J: TRBJ1-3
size: once
CDR3: CASSQFSTGGTGNTIYF
DNA: TGTGCCAGCAGTCAATTTTCGACAGGGGGGACTGGAAACACCATATATTTT

D: TRBD1
V: TRBV6-1
J: TRBJ2-1
size: few
CDR3: CASSGDRGIEQFF
DNA: TGTGCCAGCAGTGGGGACAGGGGGATTGAGCAGTTCTTC

D: NA
V: TRBV6-1
J: TRBJ1-2
size: few
CDR3: CASSEYHRNNNYGYTF
DNA: TGTGCCAGCAGTGAATATCACAGAAATAATAACTATGGCTACACCTTC

D: NA
V: TRBV7-8
J: TRBJ2-1
size: many
CDR3: CASSPRRGNEQFF
DNA: TGTGCCAGCAGCCCACGTCGGGGGAATGAGCAGTTCTTC

D: NA
V: TRBV4-3
J: TRBJ2-3
size: NA
CDR3: CASSQEVLGGYTQYF
DNA: TGCGCCAGCAGCCAAGAAGTCCTAGGGGGGTATACGCAGTATTTT

D: NA
V: TRBV6-5
J: TRBJ1-1
size: NA
CDR3: CASSSAQRVTEAFF
DNA: TGTGCCAGCAGTTCGGCCCAGCGGGTGACTGAAGCTTTCTTT

D: NA
V: TRBV4-1
J: TRBJ1-2
size: NA
CDR3: CASAAARNYGYTF
DNA: TGCGCCAGCGCAGCGGCAAGGAACTATGGCTACACCTTC

D: TRBD2
V: TRBV7-8
J: TRBJ2-1
size: NA
CDR3: CASRRAGGGNEQFF
DNA: TGTGCCAGCAGACGTGCGGGGGGCGGCAATGAGCAGTTCTTC

D: NA
V: TRBV7-6
J: TRBJ2-2
size: NA
CDR3: CASTQGGGTTNTGELFF
DNA: TGTGCCAGCACCCAAGGGGGGGGGACTACGAACACCGGGGAGCTGTTTTTT

D: NA
V: TRBV12-3/TRBV12-4
J: TRBJ2-1
size: NA
CDR3: CASSPQGGTPTYNEQFF
DNA: TGTGCCAGCAGTCCGCAGGGGGGGACACCTACTTACAATGAGCAGTTCTTC

D: TRBD2
V: TRBV7-9
J: TRBJ2-2
size: NA
CDR3: CASYHGGRTLTGELFF
DNA: TGTGCCAGTTACCACGGCGGGAGAACCCTCACCGGGGAGCTGTTTTTT

D: TRBD1
V: TRBV9
J: TRBJ2-1
size: NA
CDR3: CASSGQGIDYNEQFF
DNA: TGTGCCAGCAGCGGACAGGGGATAGACTACAATGAGCAGTTCTTC

D: NA
V: TRBV7-2
J: TRBJ2-1
size: NA
CDR3: CASSPRTYGNEQFF
DNA: TGTGCCAGCAGCCCAAGGACATATGGGAATGAGCAGTTCTTC